This TCR beta chain stems from a study of shared clonotypes between healthy human individuals. Study-wide results and caveats: Clonotypes shared by all four donors outscored non-shared clonotypes in generation probability.

Terminally differentiated effector memory CD45RA+ cells were excluded from the naive CD8 cells, which were CD45RO-negative and positively selected for CCR7. The table came from immunoSEQ multiplex PCR; TCRdb's copy has only in-frame clones and leaves some out. The table lists 2 million to 2.5 million clones, around 96% of them singletons, with about 1.1% in the top ten. Germline V gene lookup returns CDR1 DFQATT and CDR2 SNEGSKA (reference sequence). V was clipped by 7 bases and J by 8 bases, with 10 bases between them. CDR3 size: 10 residues. Remarks on this clone: The antigen is not known.

V usage is TRBV20-1 and J usage is TRBJ2-3; D possibly matches TRBD1 or TRBD2 (5 bases each). Sample: naive CD8+ T cells sorted from blood. This clonotype originated in a man aged 18 to 30 in good health. The CDR3 nucleotides read TGCAGTGGGGGGATGGGTACGCAGTATTTT. Protein sequence: CSGGMGTQYF.